These 30 T cell receptor beta chains share one sample of origin, sequenced in a study of control samples from healthy donors and cancer patients. Using immunoSEQ multiplex PCR, the repertoire was profiled, and TCRdb retains in-frame clones only, with some absent. The sample yields just under 100,000 clones, 85% to 95% seen once. Source material: blood. These receptors were taken from a man aged 18 to 35 in good health.

The V gene is TRBV19, the J gene TRBJ1-3, with D possibly being TRBD1 (6 bases). Per the germline V gene, CDR1 is LNHDA and CDR2 is SQIVND (reference sequence). This CDR3 region has 18 residues. Trimming stripped 3 bases from V and 3 bases from J, with 21 bases between. The CDR3 DNA sequence: TGTGCCAGTAGTATTGGCCGACCTCAGGGGCTCGGTGGAAACACCATATATTTT. Its translation: CASSIGRPQGLGGNTIYF.

V gene TRBV4-1 combines with J gene TRBJ2-2, with 9 bases that match TRBD2. J was trimmed by 6 bases and V by 1 base; bases with no gene match: 3. The CDR3 spans 15 residues. Per germline, CDR1 MGHRA and CDR2 YSYEKL. The CDR3 DNA reads as TGCGCCAGCAGCCAAGGGGCGGGAGGGCCCGGGGAGCTGTTTTTT. Its translation: CASSQGAGGPGELFF.

This clone was seen just once. The V and J genes are TRBV4-1 and TRBJ2-1; 7 positions match TRBD1. Trimming cost V 1 base and J 4 bases; bases outside gene matches: 13. This CDR3 comprises 18 residues. The V gene's germline CDR1 is MGHRA and CDR2 YSYEKL. The CDR3 is CASSQGTPGQSLYNEQFF. In nucleotides, the CDR3 is TGCGCCAGCAGCCAAGGGACACCGGGACAGAGCCTTTACAATGAGCAGTTCTTC.

The chain recombines TRBV5-5 with TRBJ1-2; no reliable D call. The germline gives CDR1 SGHKS, CDR2 YYEKEE (reference sequence). The CDR3 is 10 residues long. The V end lost 4 bases, the J end lost 8 bases, and 6 bases lay between the germline ends. The CDR3 DNA sequence: TGTGCCAGCAGCGAGGGAGGCTACACCTTC. It yields the protein CASSEGGYTF.

The count of this clone is one. The chain couples TRBV13 to TRBJ1-3; possibly TRBD1 for D (6 bases). Germline lookup yields CDR1 PRHDT and CDR2 FYEKMQ (reference sequence). The CDR3 spans 17 residues. Trimming took 4 bases from V and 0 from J, leaving 16 bases between them. The CDR3: CASSWGAGGSSGNTIYF. DNA of the CDR3: TGTGCCAGCAGCTGGGGGGCCGGCGGAAGCTCTGGAAACACCATATATTTT.

This rearrangement joins TRBV15 to TRBJ2-1; 7 positions match TRBD2. Trimming cost V 4 bases and J 1 base; bases outside gene matches: 4. This CDR3 is built from 15 residues. Germline CDR1 is LNHNV and CDR2 is YYDKDF (reference sequence). The CDR3 protein is CATSTGRESYNEQFF. In nucleotides, the CDR3 is TGTGCCACCAGCACGGGGCGGGAGTCCTACAATGAGCAGTTCTTC.

The genes are TRBV9 and TRBJ2-1; 7 bases are a match to TRBD2. The germline CDR1 and CDR2 sequences are SGDLS and YYNGEE. Trimming cost V 3 bases and J 8 bases; bases outside gene matches: 14. This CDR3 has 16 residues. The CDR3 region has the DNA TGTGCCAGCAGCGAGGCCTCTAGCGGCCTCGGCCATGAGCAGTTCTTC. It yields the protein CASSEASSGLGHEQFF. The full variable domain, its missing parts supplied by reference TRBV9 and TRBJ2-1, is DSGVTQTPKHLITATGQRVTLRCSPRSGDLSVYWYQQSLDQGLQFLIQYYNGEERAKGNILERFSAQQFPDLHSELNLSSLELGDSALYFCASSEASSGLGHEQFFGPGTRLTVL.

J is TRBJ1-4 and V is TRBV27; a weak D match, TRBD1 (5 bases). The CDR3 extends over 13 amino acids. Trimming took 8 bases from V and 7 from J, leaving 14 bases between them. Per germline, CDR1 MNHEY and CDR2 SMNVEV (reference sequence). The CDR3 loop reads CASLGAGGEKLFF. The DNA of the CDR3 is TGTGCCAGCCTTGGGGCAGGCGGTGAAAAACTGTTTTTT.

The genes are TRBV18 and TRBJ1-1; D might be TRBD1 (5 bases). The CDR3 sequence is 14 residues long. Trimming shortened V by 0 bases and J by 4 bases, and 9 bases separated the two germline ends. The V gene's germline CDR1 is KGHSH and CDR2 LQKENI. CDR3 amino acids: CASSPPGGITEAFF. For the CDR3, the DNA is TGTGCCAGCTCACCACCGGGGGGGATCACTGAAGCTTTCTTT.

The chain recombines TRBV5-5 with TRBJ1-6; D ambiguous. V lost 3 bases and J 10 bases, leaving 20 bases between the germline ends. Per the germline V gene, CDR1 is SGHKS and CDR2 is YYEKEE (reference sequence). CDR3 length: 16 residues. DNA of the CDR3: TGTGCCAGCAGCTCGGCCGCGGGAGGGTTCCTCTCACCCCTCCACTTT. This gives the protein CASSSAAGGFLSPLHF. The whole variable domain, filled in from reference TRBV5-5 and TRBJ1-6, reads DAGVTQSPTHLIKTRGQQVTLRCSPISGHKSVSWYQQVLGQGPQFIFQYYEKEERGRGNFPDRFSARQFPNYSSELNVNALLLGDSALYLCASSSAAGGFLSPLHFGNGTRLTVT.

The chain recombines TRBV21-1 with TRBJ1-3; the table gives TRBD1 as D, unverified against the DNA. TRBV21-1 is assigned pseudogene status. CDR3 length: 17 residues. The CDR3 reads CASSHGCPGYSGNTIYF. The CDR3 DNA sequence: TGTGCCAGCAGCCATGGGTGTCCAGGCTACTCTGGAAACACCATATATTTT.

The chain is built from TRBV7-6 and TRBJ2-2, with unresolved D. V dropped 5 bases and J dropped 10 bases, with 11 bases sitting between them. The CDR3 length is 12 residues. Looked up from germline, CDR1 is SGHVS and CDR2 is FNYEAQ. The CDR3 DNA is TGTGCCAGCAGCCTGGGTCATGAGGAGCTGTTTTTT. Amino acid sequence: CASSLGHEELFF.

This clone was seen only a few times. The rearrangement links TRBV5-1 to TRBJ2-3, with D unresolved. V lost 0 bases, J lost 0 bases, and 8 bases lay in between. Germline V gene sequence: CDR1 SGHRS, CDR2 YFSETQ. The CDR3 runs 15 residues. The CDR3 reads CASSLGRTSTDTQYF. CDR3 DNA sequence: TGCGCCAGCAGCTTGGGCCGAACTAGCACAGATACGCAGTATTTT.

The genes are TRBV5-4 and TRBJ1-1, with D possibly matching TRBD1 (5 bases). The V gene lost 2 bases and the J gene lost 1 base, with 6 bases spanning the gap. The CDR3 has 13 residues. Germline assignment: CDR1 SGHNT and CDR2 YYREEE (reference sequence). CDR3 sequence: CASSLGENTEAFF. CDR3 in DNA: TGTGCCAGCAGCTTAGGGGAGAACACTGAAGCTTTCTTT.

V gene TRBV5-6 combines with J gene TRBJ1-5, with TRBD1 matching over 7 bases. V shed 3 bases and J 2 bases; nucleotides not matched to a gene: 8. The CDR3 covers 16 residues. CDR1 is SGHDT, CDR2 YYEEEE, per germline. CDR3 loop: CASSSGQTYGNQPQHF. In DNA, the CDR3 is TGTGCCAGCAGCTCGGGACAGACTTACGGCAATCAGCCCCAGCATTTT.

J is TRBJ1-5 and V is TRBV7-3; TRBD1 might be the D (6 bases). CDR3 length equals 15 residues. Germline V gene lookup returns CDR1 SGHTA and CDR2 FQGTGA. Trimming took 7 bases from V and 1 from J, leaving 14 bases between them. CDR3 in amino acids: CASKPGAGSNQPQHF. The CDR3 DNA is TGTGCCAGCAAGCCGGGGGCAGGAAGCAATCAGCCCCAGCATTTT.

This sequence joins TRBV7-9 and TRBJ2-1; TRBD2 matches at 13 bases. With V trimmed by 1 base and J by 10 bases, 4 bases remained unmatched. Per the germline V gene, CDR1 is SEHNR and CDR2 is FQNEAQ (reference sequence). The CDR3 sequence is 15 residues long. CDR3 DNA: TGTGCCAGCAGCTTAGGACTAGCGGGAGGAGGCGAGCAGTTCTTC. It yields the protein CASSLGLAGGGEQFF.

This clone was counted a single time. The V and J genes are TRBV14 and TRBJ1-4; D possibly corresponds to TRBD1 (6 bases). This CDR3 spans 17 amino acids. V lost 3 bases and J 8 bases, leaving 22 bases between the germline ends. Germline V CDR1 and CDR2: SGHDN, FVKESK. CDR3 bases: TGTGCCAGCAGCCACTATACAGGGCGACCTGAAGGGGAAAAACTGTTTTTT. The encoded protein is CASSHYTGRPEGEKLFF.

V gene TRBV5-1 combines with J gene TRBJ2-3, with 12 bases matching TRBD1. This CDR3 has 17 amino acids. The V gene's germline CDR1 is SGHRS and CDR2 YFSETQ. Unmatched junction bases numbered 8, after V lost 1 base and J lost 5 bases. CDR3 sequence (DNA): TGCGCCAGCAGCTTGCGGAGACGGGACAGGGGGCAAGATACGCAGTATTTT. Amino acid sequence: CASSLRRRDRGQDTQYF.

The chain uses TRBV19 and TRBJ1-2, with D unclear. Trimming cost V 0 bases and J 5 bases, with 7 bases left between them. Germline V gene sequence: CDR1 LNHDA, CDR2 SQIVND (reference sequence). CDR3 length: 13 amino acids. As DNA, the CDR3 is TGTGCCAGTAGTATAGACAGAGAGTATGGCTACACCTTC. The encoded protein is CASSIDREYGYTF.

The chain couples TRBV7-9 to TRBJ2-1; 9 nucleotides match TRBD1. The germline V gene encodes CDR1 SEHNR and CDR2 FQNEAQ (reference sequence). Trimming took 4 bases from V and 7 from J; bases not matched to a gene: 14. The CDR3 is 17 amino acids. The CDR3 region has the DNA TGTGCCAGCAGCTCACCTAGGGACAGGGAAGGTCGAAATGAGCAGTTCTTC. Translation: CASSSPRDREGRNEQFF.

The chain is built from TRBV13 and TRBJ1-2; a weak D match, TRBD1 (6 bases). Germline lookup yields CDR1 PRHDT and CDR2 FYEKMQ (reference sequence). The CDR3 length is 15 residues. V lost 1 base and J lost 2, with 11 bases in between. The DNA for the CDR3 is TGTGCCAGCAGCTTAGTGGACAGAACAAACTATGGCTACACCTTC. Translation gives CASSLVDRTNYGYTF.

This clone is a singleton in its sample. The chain is built from TRBV6-5 and TRBJ1-1, with a tentative D call TRBD1 (5 bases). With 8 bases removed from V and 5 bases from J, the gap between germline ends came to 15 bases. The CDR3 is 13 residues long. Germline CDR1 and CDR2: MNHEY and SVGAGI. The chain's CDR3 is CASLQGVATEAFF. DNA for the CDR3: TGTGCCAGCCTCCAGGGAGTTGCGACTGAAGCTTTCTTT.

CDR3 sequence: CASSLDRDDYEQYF. The DNA of the CDR3 is TGTGCCAGCAGCTTGGACCGGGACGACTACGAGCAGTACTTC. The chain carries TRBV5-4 and TRBJ2-7, with D perhaps matching TRBD1 or TRBD2 (5 bases each). Per the germline V gene, CDR1 is SGHNT and CDR2 is YYREEE (reference sequence). V lost 0 bases, J lost 3 bases, and 10 bases lay in between. The CDR3 is made up of 14 amino acids.

V gene TRBV5-4 combines with J gene TRBJ2-7, with TRBD2 identical over 8 bases. Germline V gene data show CDR1 as SGHNT and CDR2 as YYREEE (reference sequence). The CDR3 sequence is 14 residues long. The V gene end was trimmed by 2 bases and the J gene end by 5 bases; junction bases not matched to a gene: 6. For the CDR3, the DNA is TGTGCCAGCAGCTTTCCCCCGGGGGGGGACGAGCAGTACTTC. Encoded protein: CASSFPPGGDEQYF. The full variable domain, in which reference TRBV5-4 and TRBJ2-7 provide the parts outside the CDR3, is ETGVTQSPTHLIKTRGQQVTLRCSSQSGHNTVSWYQQALGQGPQFIFQYYREEENGRGNFPPRFSGLQFPNYSSELNVNALELDDSALYLCASSFPPGGDEQYFGPGTRLTVT.

In DNA, the CDR3 is TGTGCCAGCAGCCAGGGGCTAGGCGGCTCTGGGGCCAACGTCCTGACTTTC. It encodes CASSQGLGGSGANVLTF. The chain is built from TRBV7-3 and TRBJ2-6; TRBD1 might be the D (6 bases). V dropped 5 bases and J dropped 0 bases, with 14 bases sitting between them. The CDR3 length is 17 residues. The germline V gene has CDR1 SGHTA and CDR2 FQGTGA. Full variable domain (missing parts from reference TRBV7-3 and TRBJ2-6): GAGVSQTPSNKVTEKGKYVELRCDPISGHTALYWYRQSLGQGPEFLIYFQGTGAADDSGLPNDRFFAVRPEGSVSTLKIQRTERGDSAVYLCASSQGLGGSGANVLTFGAGSRLTVL.

This clone was observed a few times. The rearrangement uses TRBV5-4 and TRBJ2-5; 11 bases agree with TRBD2. The V and J ends lost 0 bases and 2 bases, in that order; junction bases with no gene match: 3. The germline gives CDR1 SGHNT, CDR2 YYREEE (reference sequence). CDR3 length: 16 residues. The CDR3 spells CASSLASGGLQETQYF. The DNA for the CDR3 is TGTGCCAGCAGCTTGGCTAGCGGGGGGCTTCAAGAGACCCAGTACTTC.

The rearrangement links TRBV27 to TRBJ2-7; 9 nucleotides align to TRBD1. This CDR3 contains 14 residues. With 6 bases clipped from V and 5 bases from J, the junction kept 8 bases outside the gene matches. The V gene's germline CDR1 is MNHEY and CDR2 SMNVEV (reference sequence). The CDR3: CASSQTGGIDEQYF. DNA for the CDR3: TGTGCCAGCAGCCAGACAGGGGGAATTGACGAGCAGTACTTC.

V is TRBV7-2 and J is TRBJ2-2; 12 bases line up with TRBD2. Per germline, CDR1 SGHTA and CDR2 FQGNSA. The V gene end was trimmed by 2 bases and the J gene end by 8 bases; junction bases not matched to a gene: 12. The CDR3 contains 18 residues. The CDR3 region has the DNA TGTGCCAGCAGCTTACGGGACCTACTAGCGGGAGGTTTGGGGGAGCTGTTTTTT. Translating gives CASSLRDLLAGGLGELFF.

The V call is TRBV7-7, the J call TRBJ2-3; D may be TRBD1 or TRBD2 (5 bases each). The ends were cut back, 3 bases at V and 2 bases at J, with 15 bases in the middle. Germline-derived CDR1 and CDR2 are SSHAT and FNYEAQ (reference sequence). The CDR3 is made up of 16 amino acids. CDR3 in amino acids: CASSLGRGSATDTQYF. CDR3 DNA sequence: TGTGCCAGCAGCTTGGGACGGGGTTCTGCCACAGATACGCAGTATTTT.